The 8 T cell receptor beta chains given below trace back to one sample, sequenced in a study of T-cell reconstitution after alpha-beta-depleted transplantation in children. The authors prepared the TCRbeta library with unique molecular identifiers. TCRdb re-analysed the PCR reads in MiXCR, keeping a single row per CDR3 protein. The table includes about 690,000 distinct CDR3 sequences, roughly 15% detected once. Sequenced here: PBMCs from the stem cell graft donor, sampled from the stem cell graft. The receptors originated from a human donor who donated a stem cell graft to a child with acute myeloid leukemia.

V and J are TRBV5-1 and TRBJ1-1; D is ambiguous. Germline V gives CDR1 SGHRS, CDR2 YFSETQ. This CDR3 has 14 amino acids. Trimming cost V 0 bases and J 2 bases, with 8 bases left between them. CDR3 coding DNA: TGCGCCAGCAGCTTGGAGCGGACCAACACTGAAGCTTTCTTT. Its translation: CASSLERTNTEAFF.

This clonotype showed up many times. The CDR3 region is CASKGRAESYNEQFF. CDR3 DNA sequence: TGTGCCAGCAAGGGGCGAGCGGAGTCCTACAATGAGCAGTTCTTC. This chain uses TRBV12-3 or TRBV12-4 with TRBJ2-1; D may be TRBD1 or TRBD2 (5 bases each). The CDR3 loop spans 15 amino acids. The ends were cut back, 7 bases at V and 1 base at J, with 14 bases in the middle.

The sample holds many counts of this clonotype. The V and J genes are TRBV15 and TRBJ1-2; TRBD1 matches at 7 bases. Trimming took 3 bases from V and 8 from J; bases not matched to a gene: 6. This CDR3 comprises 13 residues. The germline gives CDR1 LNHNV, CDR2 YYDKDF (reference sequence). CDR3 protein: CATSSFRGQGYTF. The CDR3 DNA is TGTGCCACCAGCAGCTTTAGGGGGCAGGGCTACACCTTC.

This chain connects TRBV12-3 or TRBV12-4 to TRBJ1-1; no firm D call. Trimming took 5 bases from V and 1 from J, leaving 8 bases between them. This CDR3 comprises 13 residues. The chain's CDR3 is CASSMTQNTEAFF. CDR3 nucleotide sequence: TGTGCCAGCAGTATGACGCAGAACACTGAAGCTTTCTTT.

This clonotype has a count of ten or more. The chain uses TRBV7-9 and TRBJ2-3; 7 bases fit TRBD1. The CDR3 spans 14 residues. Germline V CDR1 and CDR2: SEHNR, FQNEAQ (reference sequence). Trimming at V came to 5 bases and at J to 4 bases, leaving 6 bases not matched to a gene. CDR3 coding DNA: TGTGCCAGCAGCCCTCGGACAGGTCCAGATACGCAGTATTTT. This encodes CASSPRTGPDTQYF.

This clonotype showed up many times. This rearrangement joins TRBV11-1 to TRBJ2-7; TRBD2 aligns across 10 bases. V dropped 1 base and J dropped 0; count of bases not matched to a gene: 18. Looked up from germline, CDR1 is SGHAT and CDR2 is FQDESV (reference sequence). The length of the CDR3 is 21 residues. The CDR3 spells CASSLDGGEASGGLSSYEQYF. CDR3 nucleotide sequence: TGTGCCAGCAGCTTAGACGGAGGGGAGGCTAGCGGGGGCCTTAGCTCCTACGAGCAGTACTTC.

This clonotype was found many times. The CDR3 DNA reads as TGTGCCAGCAGCGCAGGGACTCCGGCCCAGTTCTTC. This translates into CASSAGTPAQFF. The chain links TRBV5-6 to TRBJ2-1, with D maybe TRBD2 (6 bases). From germline, CDR1 is SGHDT and CDR2 YYEEEE. Between the trimmed V and J ends, which lost 4 bases and 13 bases, there was a span of 15 bases. This CDR3 is 12 amino acids long.

This clonotype was picked up many times. The rearrangement links TRBV27 to TRBJ2-7; the D call may be TRBD1 or TRBD2 (5 bases each). This CDR3 has 15 residues. Germline-derived CDR1 and CDR2 are MNHEY and SMNVEV (reference sequence). Deletions cut 0 bases from V and 1 base from J, with 10 bases between. This chain's CDR3 is CASSLSGDGSYEQYV. The DNA of the CDR3 is TGTGCCAGCAGTTTATCGGGGGACGGATCCTACGAGCAGTACGTC.